The rows below give T cell receptor beta chains drawn from one sample of a study of PD-1 blockade in mismatch repair-deficient tumors. Using immunoSEQ multiplex PCR, the repertoire was profiled, and TCRdb retains in-frame clones only, with some absent. The table has approximately 130,000 clones, around 83% seen once; the top ten hold approximately 13%. Sequencing used peripheral blood, obtained 44 weeks after starting pembrolizumab. These receptors all stem from an adult with mismatch repair-deficient cancer. Both conserved end residues are part of each CDR3. Fields, in order: D gene, J gene, V gene, clone size, CDR3 DNA, CDR3 protein. The D gene is left open where the match is weak. Size is stated for part of the rows, as once, few or many counts, or as a class when the clone is expanded.

D: TRBD2; J: TRBJ2-1; V: TRBV11-3; size: NA; DNA: TGTGCCAGCAGCTTCTGGGGGACCCCTAGCGGGGTGATAGGTGAGCAGTTCTTC; CDR3: CASSFWGTPSGVIGEQFF
D: TRBD1; J: TRBJ2-6; V: TRBV2; size: NA; DNA: TGTGCCAGCAGTGAATCCAGCAGGGGGCCTGGGGCCAACGTCCTGACTTTC; CDR3: CASSESSRGPGANVLTF
D: TRBD2; J: TRBJ2-3; V: TRBV5-1; size: NA; DNA: TGCGCCAGCAGCTCTGCACAACTAGCGGGAGGGCCGAAGAAGGATACGCAGTATTTT; CDR3: CASSSAQLAGGPKKDTQYF
D: NA; J: TRBJ2-1; V: TRBV5-4; size: NA; DNA: TGTGCCAGCAGCTTGGAGGGGTTTATAAGGGGCAATGAGCAGTTCTTC; CDR3: CASSLEGFIRGNEQFF
D: NA; J: TRBJ2-7; V: TRBV6-5; size: NA; DNA: TGTGCCAGCAGCCTAGACAGGTCTCACGAGCAGTACTTC; CDR3: CASSLDRSHEQYF
D: NA; J: TRBJ2-2; V: TRBV2; size: NA; DNA: TGTGCCAGCAGGGACACCTACACCGGGGAGCTGTTTTTT; CDR3: CASRDTYTGELFF
D: NA; J: TRBJ2-6; V: TRBV4-3; size: NA; DNA: TGCGCCAGCAGCCAAGATTCTTTTCGGGTAGCGCCTGACGCTGGGGCCAACGTCCTGACTTTC; CDR3: CASSQDSFRVAPDAGANVLTF
D: TRBD1; J: TRBJ1-1; V: TRBV14; size: NA; DNA: TGTGCCAGCAGCCAAGCACTCGGGACAGGGAACACTGAAGCTTTCTTT; CDR3: CASSQALGTGNTEAFF
D: NA; J: TRBJ2-3; V: TRBV7-3; size: NA; DNA: TGTGCCAGCAGCTCCGGGCAGGGAACAGATACGCAGTATTTT; CDR3: CASSSGQGTDTQYF
D: NA; J: TRBJ1-3; V: TRBV6-6; size: NA; DNA: TGTGCCAGCCAAATCAGGGAGGACTCTGGAAACACCATATATTTT; CDR3: CASQIREDSGNTIYF
D: TRBD2; J: TRBJ2-2; V: TRBV27; size: NA; DNA: TGTGCCAGCAGTGGGACTAGCGACGTTGACACCGGGGAGCTGTTTTTT; CDR3: CASSGTSDVDTGELFF
D: NA; J: TRBJ1-5; V: TRBV6-1; size: NA; DNA: TGTGCCAGCAGTGAACAGGGGCTCCCGAATCAGCCCCAGCATTTT; CDR3: CASSEQGLPNQPQHF
D: NA; J: TRBJ2-5; V: TRBV11-2; size: once; DNA: TGTGCCAGCAGCTTTGACGGAGTGATACAAGAGACCCAGTACTTC; CDR3: CASSFDGVIQETQYF
D: NA; J: TRBJ1-3; V: TRBV14; size: NA; DNA: TGTGCCAGCAGCTTACAGGGTAGTACTGGAAACACCATATATTTT; CDR3: CASSLQGSTGNTIYF
D: NA; J: TRBJ1-5; V: TRBV19; size: NA; DNA: TGTGCCAGTAGTATAGAGAATCAGCCCCAGCATTTT; CDR3: CASSIENQPQHF
D: TRBD2; J: TRBJ2-2; V: TRBV6-5; size: NA; DNA: TGTGCCAGCAGTTACCTGGGACTAGCGGGAGCTGGGGAGCTGTTTTTT; CDR3: CASSYLGLAGAGELFF
D: NA; J: TRBJ2-7; V: TRBV7-9; size: NA; DNA: TGTGCCAGCAGCGGAGGGACAGCCCCCTACGAGCAGTACTTC; CDR3: CASSGGTAPYEQYF
D: TRBD2; J: TRBJ2-7; V: TRBV6-1; size: NA; DNA: TGTGCCAGCAGTGAATGGTCTAGCGGGTTGGTCTCCTACGAGCAGTACTTC; CDR3: CASSEWSSGLVSYEQYF
D: NA; J: TRBJ2-5; V: TRBV5-5; size: NA; DNA: TGTGCCAGCAGCTTGGTGATCCGATTCGGGGAGACCCAGTACTTC; CDR3: CASSLVIRFGETQYF
D: TRBD2; J: TRBJ2-1; V: TRBV7-8; size: NA; DNA: TGTGCCAGCAGCCGGAAGCGGGAGGGCCGGTACAATGAGCAGTTCTTC; CDR3: CASSRKREGRYNEQFF
D: TRBD2; J: TRBJ2-2; V: TRBV25-1; size: once; DNA: TGTGCCAGCAGTGACTGGACTAGCGGTAACACCGGGGAGCTGTTTTTT; CDR3: CASSDWTSGNTGELFF
D: NA; J: TRBJ2-7; V: TRBV5-6; size: once; DNA: TGTGCCAGCAGCCATCCGGGCCAGGGGTTTATCGAGCAGTACTTC; CDR3: CASSHPGQGFIEQYF
D: TRBD1; J: TRBJ2-2; V: TRBV28; size: NA; DNA: TGTGCCAGCAGTTTCAACCCTCCGGGACAGGGGGCTTGGGAGCTGTTTTTT; CDR3: CASSFNPPGQGAWELFF
D: TRBD2; J: TRBJ2-3; V: TRBV7-9; size: NA; DNA: TGTGCCAGCAGCCCCCTTGCTGGGAGGGCCACAGATACGCAGTATTTT; CDR3: CASSPLAGRATDTQYF
D: NA; J: TRBJ2-5; V: TRBV4-1; size: NA; DNA: TGCGCCAGCAGCCAAGCAGGGTTTGAGACCCAGTACTTC; CDR3: CASSQAGFETQYF
D: TRBD2; J: TRBJ2-3; V: TRBV2; size: NA; DNA: TGTGCCAGCAGATCTAGCGGGATGGGGGATACGCAGTATTTT; CDR3: CASRSSGMGDTQYF
D: NA; J: TRBJ2-5; V: TRBV6-6; size: NA; DNA: TGTGCCAGCAGTTACTCGAACCAAGAGACCCAGTACTTC; CDR3: CASSYSNQETQYF
D: NA; J: TRBJ2-5; V: TRBV5-1; size: NA; DNA: TGCGCCAGCAGCCCTACCGTCAGGCGGGTGGAGGAGACCCAGTACTTC; CDR3: CASSPTVRRVEETQYF
D: NA; J: TRBJ2-5; V: TRBV5-1; size: NA; DNA: TGCGCCAGCAGCTTGCACAGGGACGAGACCCAGTACTTC; CDR3: CASSLHRDETQYF
D: NA; J: TRBJ1-2; V: TRBV2; size: few; DNA: TGTGCCAGCATAGCCGGGTCCTATGGCTACACCTTC; CDR3: CASIAGSYGYTF
D: NA; J: TRBJ2-3; V: TRBV6-5; size: NA; DNA: TGTGCCAGCTCCCGCAGATTAGGCACAGATACGCAGTATTTT; CDR3: CASSRRLGTDTQYF
D: TRBD2; J: TRBJ2-7; V: TRBV5-1; size: NA; DNA: TGCGCCAGCAGCTTGGGGCCTTCTAGCGGGACCTACGAGCAGTACTTC; CDR3: CASSLGPSSGTYEQYF
D: TRBD1; J: TRBJ2-7; V: TRBV5-1; size: NA; DNA: TGCGCCAGCGTACAGGGGCCTAACTCCTACGAGCAGTACTTC; CDR3: CASVQGPNSYEQYF
D: TRBD2; J: TRBJ2-2; V: TRBV7-9; size: NA; DNA: TGTGCCAGCAGCTTAGTTCCTAGCGGGAGGACGAACACCGGGGAGCTGTTTTTT; CDR3: CASSLVPSGRTNTGELFF
D: TRBD2; J: TRBJ2-3; V: TRBV10-1; size: few; DNA: TGCGCCAGCAGTGAAGGGCGGGAGTTCACAGATACGCAGTATTTT; CDR3: CASSEGREFTDTQYF
D: TRBD1; J: TRBJ1-2; V: TRBV2; size: NA; DNA: TGTGCCAGCAGTGAGACAGGGTGGGGACTGGTCTATGGCTACACCTTC; CDR3: CASSETGWGLVYGYTF
D: NA; J: TRBJ1-4; V: TRBV30; size: NA; DNA: TGTGCCTGGAGCCCGGGGTCTAATGAAAAACTGTTTTTT; CDR3: CAWSPGSNEKLFF
D: NA; J: TRBJ2-7; V: TRBV27; size: once; DNA: TGTGCCAGCAGTTTCGGATCCTTTTACGAGCAGTACTTC; CDR3: CASSFGSFYEQYF
D: NA; J: TRBJ1-1; V: TRBV28; size: NA; DNA: TGTGCCAGCAGTGCCCTCAAGGGGAGAAACACTGAAGCTTTCTTT; CDR3: CASSALKGRNTEAFF
D: NA; J: TRBJ2-7; V: TRBV9; size: once; DNA: TGTGCCAGCAGCGCGAGGATGGGACGGCCCTACGAGCAGTACTTC; CDR3: CASSARMGRPYEQYF
D: TRBD2; J: TRBJ2-7; V: TRBV28; size: once; DNA: TGTGCCAGCACCCGGACTAGAGCCTACGAGCAGTACTTC; CDR3: CASTRTRAYEQYF
D: TRBD2; J: TRBJ2-1; V: TRBV30; size: NA; DNA: TGTGCCATCGCGACTAGCGGGAGTGTATATGAGCAGTTCTTC; CDR3: CAIATSGSVYEQFF
D: TRBD1; J: TRBJ2-1; V: TRBV30; size: NA; DNA: TGTGCCTGGAGTGTCCAGGGGGTTCTCTTCTCCTACAATGAGCAGTTCTTC; CDR3: CAWSVQGVLFSYNEQFF